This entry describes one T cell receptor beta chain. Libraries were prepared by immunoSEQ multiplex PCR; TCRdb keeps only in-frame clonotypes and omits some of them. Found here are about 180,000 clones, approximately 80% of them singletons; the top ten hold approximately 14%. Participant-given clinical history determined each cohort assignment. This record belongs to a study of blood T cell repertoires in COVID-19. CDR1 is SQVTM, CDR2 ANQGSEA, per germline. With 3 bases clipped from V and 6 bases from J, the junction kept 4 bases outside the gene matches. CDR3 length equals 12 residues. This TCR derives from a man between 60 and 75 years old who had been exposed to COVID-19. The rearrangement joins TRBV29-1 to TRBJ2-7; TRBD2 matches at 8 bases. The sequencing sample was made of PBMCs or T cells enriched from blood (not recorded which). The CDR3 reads CSVDRGRSEQYF. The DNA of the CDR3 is TGCAGCGTTGATCGCGGGAGGAGCGAGCAGTACTTC.